This T cell receptor beta chain was sequenced for a study of T-cell reconstitution after alpha-beta-depleted transplantation in children. This clonotype was picked up one time. This CDR3 region has 14 residues. V lost 7 bases and J 0 bases, leaving 14 bases between the germline ends. From germline, CDR1 is SGHRS and CDR2 YFSETQ. Unique molecular identifiers were incorporated into the prepared TCRbeta library. TCRdb processed the PCR reads anew with MiXCR; each CDR3 protein has one entry. The sample contains about 540,000 distinct CDR3 sequences, around 19% of which appear only once. The sequence was obtained from a human donor who donated a stem cell graft to a child with acute lymphoblastic leukemia. Sequencing was performed on PBMCs from the stem cell graft donor, taken from the stem cell graft. The V and J genes are TRBV5-1 and TRBJ2-7; the D gene is possibly TRBD2 (6 bases). CDR3 residues: CASRSWGDSYEQYF. CDR3 nucleotides: TGCGCCAGCCGCTCATGGGGGGACTCCTACGAGCAGTACTTC. The full variable domain, its missing parts supplied by reference TRBV5-1 and TRBJ2-7, is KAGVTQTPRYLIKTRGQQVTLSCSPISGHRSVSWYQQTPGQGLQFLFEYFSETQRNKGNFPGRFSGRQFSNSRSEMNVSTLELGDSALYLCASRSWGDSYEQYFGPGTRLTVT.